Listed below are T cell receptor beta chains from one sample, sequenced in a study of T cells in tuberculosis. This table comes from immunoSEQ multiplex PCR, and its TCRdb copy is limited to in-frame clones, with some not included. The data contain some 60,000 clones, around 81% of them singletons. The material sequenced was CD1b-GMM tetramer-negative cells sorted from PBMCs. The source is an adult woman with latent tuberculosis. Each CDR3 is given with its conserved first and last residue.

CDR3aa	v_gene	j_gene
CASSRAGTGVFIGYTF	TRBV18	TRBJ1-2
CASSEGAAYEQYF	TRBV5-6	TRBJ2-7
CASSSSVADTQYF	TRBV7-6	TRBJ2-3
CASSLTGETEAFF	TRBV7-2	TRBJ1-1
CASSIGGLAGRGGEQYF	TRBV19	TRBJ2-7
CASSSSDSRWDTQYF	TRBV6-5	TRBJ2-3
CASSQDLLAGLYEQYF	TRBV14	TRBJ2-7
CASSPRHRDTEAFF	TRBV13	TRBJ1-1
CASSQDTKGAGRDRLFF	TRBV14	TRBJ2-2
CASSFGGSTEAFF	TRBV28	TRBJ1-1
CASSIAGGNTDTQYF	TRBV25-1	TRBJ2-3
CASGNYEQYF	TRBV7-2	NA
CASRSSGRVNEQFF	TRBV19	TRBJ2-1
CASSLGPPGTGVSYEQYF	TRBV7-2	TRBJ2-7